The 16 T cell receptor beta chains below come from one sample, sequenced in a study of blood T cell repertoires in COVID-19. Sequencing was performed with immunoSEQ multiplex PCR; in TCRdb, only in-frame clones are kept and a portion is missing. The sample lists just under 55,000 clones; over 80% were seen once. Sequencing was performed on peripheral blood. The receptors were gathered from an older woman with acute or convalescent COVID-19.

V usage is TRBV19 and J usage is TRBJ1-5; tentative D call: TRBD1 (6 bases). Trimming took 7 bases from V and 0 from J, leaving 25 bases between them. Per germline, CDR1 LNHDA and CDR2 SQIVND (reference sequence). The CDR3 has 19 amino acids. The CDR3 coding sequence is TGTGCCAGTACCGGACTCACAGGGAGGGGGGGGTATAGCAATCAGCCCCAGCATTTT. It is translated as CASTGLTGRGGYSNQPQHF.

V is TRBV9 and J is TRBJ1-6; TRBD1 agrees at 9 bases. Germline CDR1 and CDR2: SGDLS and YYNGEE. The trim removed 5 bases at V and 10 bases at J, leaving 10 bases unmatched. The CDR3 loop spans 15 amino acids. The CDR3 is CASRAGTGRRSPLHF. The CDR3 DNA follows: TGTGCCAGCAGAGCCGGGACAGGGCGAAGATCACCCCTCCACTTT.

This chain uses TRBV29-1 with TRBJ2-2; 7 bases agree with TRBD2. J lost 6 bases, V lost 4 bases, and 11 bases had no gene match. Germline CDR1 is SQVTM and CDR2 is ANQGSEA. The CDR3 loop spans 15 amino acids. CDR3 in amino acids: CSVGALGRDAGELFF. The CDR3 nucleotides are TGCAGCGTTGGAGCGTTAGGGAGGGATGCCGGGGAGCTGTTTTTT.

This clone showed up just once. The rearrangement joins TRBV4-1 to TRBJ1-2; TRBD1 might be the D (5 bases). Germline V gene sequence: CDR1 MGHRA, CDR2 YSYEKL. This CDR3 is built from 15 residues. V dropped 2 bases and J dropped 3 bases, with 13 bases sitting between them. CDR3 sequence (DNA): TGCGCCAGCAGCCAACTGGGGCGTTCCGACTATGGCTACACCTTC. It encodes CASSQLGRSDYGYTF.

The V call is TRBV5-1, the J call TRBJ2-3, with 12 bases fitting TRBD1. Germline CDR1 reads SGHRS; CDR2 reads YFSETQ. J gave up 5 bases and V 3 bases, and 4 bases lay outside the gene matches. There are 15 residues in the CDR3. DNA for the CDR3: TGCGCCAGCAGCTGGGGGACAGGGGGCATAGATACGCAGTATTTT. It is translated as CASSWGTGGIDTQYF.

The chain combines TRBV27 with TRBJ1-2, with TRBD1 as a possible D gene (6 bases). Trimming left V 7 bases short and J 0 bases short, with 12 bases between. Germline CDR1 and CDR2: MNHEY and SMNVEV (reference sequence). The CDR3 is 14 residues long. CDR3 sequence reads: CASIGGAPNYGYTF. CDR3 DNA: TGTGCCAGCATAGGGGGGGCCCCTAACTATGGCTACACCTTC.

V and J are TRBV18 and TRBJ1-1; tentatively, D is TRBD1 (6 bases). The CDR3 sequence is 14 residues long. V lost 1 base and J lost 1, with 7 bases in between. The germline CDR1 and CDR2 sequences are KGHSH and LQKENI. The CDR3 DNA reads as TGTGCCAGCTCACCACGGGACAAGAACACTGAAGCTTTCTTT. This sequence encodes CASSPRDKNTEAFF.

The chain recombines TRBV2 with TRBJ2-2; the D gene is possibly TRBD1 (6 bases). Trimming stripped 6 bases from V and 3 bases from J, with 11 bases between. Germline CDR1 and CDR2: SNHLY and FYNNEI. The CDR3 contains 14 residues. The CDR3 DNA is TGTGCCAGCAGGACGGACAGTTACACCGGGGAGCTGTTTTTT. Translated: CASRTDSYTGELFF. Filled out from reference TRBV2 and TRBJ2-2, the complete variable domain reads EPEVTQTPSHQVTQMGQEVILRCVPISNHLYFYWYRQILGQKVEFLVSFYNNEISEKSEIFDDQFSVERPDGSNFTLKIRSTKLEDSAMYFCASRTDSYTGELFFGEGSRLTVL.

The chain links TRBV18 to TRBJ1-2; D not certain. The CDR3 loop spans 14 amino acids. V lost 2 bases and J 6 bases, leaving 13 bases between the germline ends. CDR1 KGHSH and CDR2 LQKENI come from the germline V gene. In DNA form, the CDR3 reads TGTGCCAGCTCACCAAGGCAGGACGGGGATGGCTACACCTTC. This sequence encodes CASSPRQDGDGYTF. Together with reference TRBV18 and TRBJ1-2, the CDR3 gives the full variable domain: NAGVMQNPRHLVRRRGQEARLRCSPMKGHSHVYWYRQLPEEGLKFMVYLQKENIIDESGMPKERFSAEFPKEGPSILRIQQVVRGDSAAYFCASSPRQDGDGYTFGSGTRLTVV.

The J gene is TRBJ2-1, the V gene TRBV4-1; TRBD2 agrees at 10 bases. The trim removed 4 bases at V and 7 bases at J, leaving 10 bases unmatched. The germline V gene has CDR1 MGHRA and CDR2 YSYEKL. The CDR3 is 16 residues long. The CDR3 coding sequence is TGCGCCAGCAGCCTTCTCCCCGGGACTAGCGATAATGAGCAGTTCTTC. The encoded protein is CASSLLPGTSDNEQFF.

This rearrangement joins TRBV5-6 to TRBJ2-7; D uncertain. V was shortened by 4 bases and J by 2 bases, with 10 bases between the two germline ends. The germline gives CDR1 SGHDT, CDR2 YYEEEE. The CDR3 spans 13 residues. CDR3 amino acids: CASSPQSTYEQYF. The CDR3 DNA follows: TGTGCCAGCAGCCCCCAATCCACCTACGAGCAGTACTTC.

This chain links TRBV27 with TRBJ1-6; D perhaps matches TRBD1 (5 bases). The CDR3 is made up of 17 amino acids. Trimming stripped 5 bases from V and 7 bases from J, with 21 bases between. Germline-derived CDR1 and CDR2 are MNHEY and SMNVEV (reference sequence). The CDR3 here is CASSGYAAWGGNSPLHF. The DNA for the CDR3 is TGTGCCAGCAGTGGCTATGCGGCTTGGGGCGGAAATTCACCCCTCCACTTT.

The chain carries TRBV6-5 and TRBJ1-2; D not certain. The CDR3 is 13 residues long. Per germline, CDR1 MNHEY and CDR2 SVGAGI. Trimming left V 4 bases short and J 4 bases short, with 10 bases between. The CDR3 spells CASSFEGRYGYTF. CDR3 DNA sequence: TGTGCCAGCAGTTTCGAGGGCCGCTATGGCTACACCTTC.

V gene TRBV14 combines with J gene TRBJ1-2, with 9 bases matching TRBD1. CDR1 is SGHDN and CDR2 is FVKESK in the germline V gene. Trimming removed 3 bases from V and 0 bases from J; junction bases left unmatched: 11. This CDR3 spans 18 amino acids. CDR3 amino acids: CASSHRLGQGTSNYGYTF. The CDR3 DNA is TGTGCCAGCAGCCATAGGTTGGGACAGGGAACTTCTAACTATGGCTACACCTTC.

The gene calls are TRBV5-1 and TRBJ1-1; possibly TRBD1 for D (5 bases). The CDR3 runs 14 residues. The V end was cut by 4 bases, the J end by 6 bases, with 16 bases between. Germline CDR1 and CDR2: SGHRS and YFSETQ. DNA of the CDR3: TGCGCCAGCAGCCTAGGAGGGACGGTGTCTGAAGCTTTCTTT. Translation: CASSLGGTVSEAFF.

The chain employs TRBV19 and TRBJ1-1; no definite D call. This CDR3 is built from 15 residues. Trimming left V 2 bases short and J 0 bases short, with 10 bases between. The germline gives CDR1 LNHDA, CDR2 SQIVND (reference sequence). Written as DNA, the CDR3 is TGTGCCAGTAGTATACAGGCTTACATGAACACTGAAGCTTTCTTT. It yields the protein CASSIQAYMNTEAFF.